This record covers a single T cell receptor (beta chain). These data come from a study of Tregs in tolerant kidney transplant recipients. V was cut by 0 bases and J by 3 bases, with 12 bases left in between. Germline V CDR1 and CDR2: LGHNA, YSLEER. The CDR3 contains 15 residues. The assay was immunoSEQ multiplex PCR, and TCRdb's table has in-frame clones only and misses some. Of tens of thousands of clones listed, 90% to 95% are singletons. The nonmyeloablative bone marrow transplants came from related graft donors, with transient mixed chimerism. The rearrangement links TRBV4-3 to TRBJ2-7; D is ambiguous. This receptor was taken from a human patient who received a combined kidney and bone marrow transplant. The graft donor may account for some of the T cells. This sample comprised CD4+ T cells from blood (PBMCs), obtained 12 months after the transplant. Here the CDR3 DNA reads TGCGCCAGCAGCCAAGAGGCAGGTGCGAGCTACGAGCAGTACTTC. Amino acids: CASSQEAGASYEQYF.